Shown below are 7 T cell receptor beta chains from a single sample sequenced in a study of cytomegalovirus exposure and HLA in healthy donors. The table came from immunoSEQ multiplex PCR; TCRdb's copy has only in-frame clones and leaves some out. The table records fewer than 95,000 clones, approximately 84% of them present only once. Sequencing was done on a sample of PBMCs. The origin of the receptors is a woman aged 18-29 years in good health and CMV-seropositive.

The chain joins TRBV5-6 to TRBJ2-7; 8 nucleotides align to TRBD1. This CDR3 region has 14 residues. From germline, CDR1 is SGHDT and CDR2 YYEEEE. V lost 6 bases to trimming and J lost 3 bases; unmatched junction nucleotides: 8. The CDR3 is CASNLRDRIYEQYF. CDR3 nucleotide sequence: TGTGCCAGCAACCTTCGGGACAGGATCTACGAGCAGTACTTC.

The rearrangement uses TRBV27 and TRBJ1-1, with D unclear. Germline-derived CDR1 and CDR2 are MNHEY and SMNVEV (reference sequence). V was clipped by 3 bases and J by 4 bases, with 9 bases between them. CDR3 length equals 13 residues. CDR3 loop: CASSFSGSTEAFF. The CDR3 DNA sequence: TGTGCCAGCAGTTTTTCGGGGAGCACTGAAGCTTTCTTT.

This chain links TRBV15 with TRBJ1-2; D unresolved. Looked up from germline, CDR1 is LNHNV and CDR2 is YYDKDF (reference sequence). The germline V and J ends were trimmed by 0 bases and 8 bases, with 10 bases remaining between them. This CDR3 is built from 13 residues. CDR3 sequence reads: CATSRESGDGYTF. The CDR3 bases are TGTGCCACCAGCAGAGAAAGTGGAGACGGCTACACCTTC.

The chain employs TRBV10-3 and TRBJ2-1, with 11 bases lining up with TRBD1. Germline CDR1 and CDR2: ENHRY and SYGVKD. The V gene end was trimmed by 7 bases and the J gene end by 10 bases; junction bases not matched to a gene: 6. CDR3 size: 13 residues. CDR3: CAITGQGAREQFF. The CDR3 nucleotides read TGTGCCATCACCGGACAGGGGGCGAGGGAGCAGTTCTTC.

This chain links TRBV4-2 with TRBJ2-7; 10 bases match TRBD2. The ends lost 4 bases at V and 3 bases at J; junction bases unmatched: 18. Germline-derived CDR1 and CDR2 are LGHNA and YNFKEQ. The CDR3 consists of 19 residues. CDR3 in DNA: TGTGCCAGCAGCCGAGCCGGACTAGCGGATAACCCTTTGGGCTACGAGCAGTACTTC. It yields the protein CASSRAGLADNPLGYEQYF.

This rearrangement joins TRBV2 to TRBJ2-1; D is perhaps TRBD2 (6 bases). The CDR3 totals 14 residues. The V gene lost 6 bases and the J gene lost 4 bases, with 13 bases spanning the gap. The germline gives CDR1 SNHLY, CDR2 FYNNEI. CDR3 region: CASRDYAGYNEQFF. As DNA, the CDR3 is TGTGCCAGCAGAGACTACGCGGGGTACAATGAGCAGTTCTTC.

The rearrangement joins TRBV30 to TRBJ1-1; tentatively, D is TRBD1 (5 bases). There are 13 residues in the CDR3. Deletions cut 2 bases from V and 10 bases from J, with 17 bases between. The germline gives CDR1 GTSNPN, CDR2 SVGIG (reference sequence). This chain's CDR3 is CAWSSGRNYGAFF. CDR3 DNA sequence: TGTGCCTGGAGTTCAGGGCGCAACTACGGAGCTTTCTTT.